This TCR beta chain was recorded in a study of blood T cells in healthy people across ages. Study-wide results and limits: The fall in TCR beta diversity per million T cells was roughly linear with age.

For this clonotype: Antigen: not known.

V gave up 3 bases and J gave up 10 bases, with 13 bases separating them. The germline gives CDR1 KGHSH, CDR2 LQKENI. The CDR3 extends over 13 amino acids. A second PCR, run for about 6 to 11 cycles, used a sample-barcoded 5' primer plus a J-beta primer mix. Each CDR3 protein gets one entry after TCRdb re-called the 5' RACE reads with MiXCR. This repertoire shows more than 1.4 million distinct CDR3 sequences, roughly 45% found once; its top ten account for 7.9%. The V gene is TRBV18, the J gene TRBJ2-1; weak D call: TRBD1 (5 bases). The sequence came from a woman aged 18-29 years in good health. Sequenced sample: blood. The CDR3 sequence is CASSPGRVYEQFF. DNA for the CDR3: TGTGCCAGCTCACCGGGCAGGGTGTACGAGCAGTTCTTC.